This TCR beta chain is drawn from a study of cytomegalovirus exposure and HLA in healthy donors. PCR employed 60 Vbeta and 13 Jbeta primers. Only in-frame clones appear in the TCRdb table, and some are missing; sequencing was by immunoSEQ multiplex PCR. Among 95,000 to 150,000 clones listed, approximately 80% were seen once. This TCR was recovered from a human donor in good health. Material: PBMCs.

In DNA form, the CDR3 reads TGTGCCAGCTATCGGGAGGCCGGTGGTAATGAGCAGTTCTTC. Translating it yields CASYREAGGNEQFF. V gene TRBV21-1 combines with J gene TRBJ2-1; the tabulated D call, TRBD2, remains unverified against the DNA. TRBV21-1 is recorded as a pseudogene. This CDR3 region has 14 residues.